The rows below give T cell receptor beta chains drawn from one sample of a study of T-cell memory formation after mild COVID-19. TCRdb processed the 5' RACE reads anew with MiXCR; each CDR3 protein has one entry. This table holds about 38,000 distinct CDR3 sequences, more than 9.5% found once. Sequenced sample: PBMCs or a T cell subset sorted from them (not recorded which). These TCRs come from a man between 18 and 35 years old who had mild COVID-19 (a few samples of this study predate the infection). Cell type and time point are not known. Each CDR3 is given with its conserved first and last residue. The D gene is left open where the match is weak. Clone size is given as once, few, many or a size class.

len: 18; v_gene: TRBV3-1; d_gene: TRBD2; j_gene: TRBJ2-3; abundance: many; CDR3aa: CASSQGETSGLSTDTQYF; CDR3nt: TGTGCCAGCAGCCAAGGGGAGACTAGCGGATTGAGCACAGATACGCAGTATTTT
len: 16; v_gene: TRBV7-2; d_gene: -; j_gene: TRBJ1-3; abundance: many; CDR3aa: CASSPGTAISGNTIYF; CDR3nt: TGTGCCAGCAGCCCTGGGACGGCGATCTCTGGAAACACCATATATTTT
len: 13; v_gene: TRBV11-2; d_gene: -; j_gene: TRBJ2-6; abundance: many; CDR3aa: CASVFSGANVLTF; CDR3nt: TGTGCCAGCGTGTTTTCTGGGGCCAACGTCCTGACTTTC
len: 15; v_gene: TRBV5-5; d_gene: -; j_gene: TRBJ1-1; abundance: many; CDR3aa: CASSFSLWLNTEAFF; CDR3nt: TGTGCCAGCAGCTTCTCCCTATGGCTTAACACTGAAGCTTTCTTT
len: 14; v_gene: TRBV7-3; d_gene: TRBD1; j_gene: TRBJ2-1; abundance: many; CDR3aa: CASSSGTGENEQFF; CDR3nt: TGTGCCAGCAGCTCCGGGACAGGGGAAAATGAGCAGTTCTTC
len: 12; v_gene: TRBV7-9; d_gene: TRBD1; j_gene: TRBJ2-1; abundance: many; CDR3aa: CAPGTGSNEQFF; CDR3nt: TGTGCCCCGGGGACAGGGTCGAATGAGCAGTTCTTC
len: 16; v_gene: TRBV25-1; d_gene: TRBD1; j_gene: TRBJ1-5; abundance: few; CDR3aa: CASSEGGTGGHQPQHF; CDR3nt: TGTGCCAGCAGTGAAGGGGGAACAGGGGGCCATCAGCCCCAGCATTTT
len: 14; v_gene: TRBV6-2/TRBV6-3; d_gene: TRBD1; j_gene: TRBJ2-1; abundance: many; CDR3aa: CASSGGTGGYEQFF; CDR3nt: TGTGCCAGCAGTGGCGGGACAGGGGGCTATGAGCAGTTCTTC
len: 16; v_gene: TRBV6-5; d_gene: -; j_gene: TRBJ2-1; abundance: many; CDR3aa: CASSRRQRRSYNEQFF; CDR3nt: TGTGCCAGCAGCCGCCGCCAGCGGCGCTCCTACAATGAGCAGTTCTTC
len: 15; v_gene: TRBV7-3; d_gene: -; j_gene: TRBJ2-6; abundance: many; CDR3aa: CASSSSVSGANVLTF; CDR3nt: TGTGCCAGCAGCTCAAGCGTATCTGGGGCCAACGTCCTGACTTTC
len: 15; v_gene: TRBV7-6; d_gene: TRBD2; j_gene: TRBJ2-1; abundance: many; CDR3aa: CASSYGGAAYNEQFF; CDR3nt: TGTGCCAGCAGCTACGGGGGGGCCGCCTACAATGAGCAGTTCTTC
len: 14; v_gene: TRBV18; d_gene: TRBD1; j_gene: TRBJ2-1; abundance: many; CDR3aa: CASSRDRVYNEQFF; CDR3nt: TGTGCCAGCTCGCGGGACAGGGTCTACAATGAGCAGTTCTTC
len: 14; v_gene: TRBV18; d_gene: TRBD1; j_gene: TRBJ2-7; abundance: many; CDR3aa: CASSGGTGGEKQYF; CDR3nt: TGTGCCAGCTCCGGGGGGACAGGGGGCGAAAAGCAGTACTTC